This T cell receptor beta chain emerged from a study of identical twins. With V trimmed by 7 bases and J by 5 bases, 14 bases remained unmatched. Per the germline V gene, CDR1 is SGHAT and CDR2 is FQDESV (reference sequence). The length of the CDR3 is 18 residues. Comment on this clonotype: Antigen: not known.

The cDNA had a unique molecular identifier and a template-switch universal primer site. TCRdb itself ran the 5' RACE reads through MiXCR, one entry per CDR3 protein. The sample holds around 530,000 distinct CDR3 sequences; roughly 15% are singletons and the top ten take roughly 0.43%. The study, taken as a whole, reports: Within cord blood, abundant beta clonotypes carried fewer insertions, but memory repertoires showed no such trend.

These sequences were also reported in another study, on yellow fever vaccine responses in identical twins. From that paper: Among the twins, the vaccine T cell response reportedly seemed partly convergent and partly personalized.

The receptor's source is a young woman in good health. The rearrangement links TRBV11-1 to TRBJ2-1, with 13 bases that match TRBD2. The specimen was CD4+ T cells sorted from blood. The CDR3 is CASTGGTSGKVWDNEQFF. The CDR3 nucleotides are TGTGCCAGCACAGGGGGGACTAGCGGGAAGGTGTGGGACAATGAGCAGTTCTTC.